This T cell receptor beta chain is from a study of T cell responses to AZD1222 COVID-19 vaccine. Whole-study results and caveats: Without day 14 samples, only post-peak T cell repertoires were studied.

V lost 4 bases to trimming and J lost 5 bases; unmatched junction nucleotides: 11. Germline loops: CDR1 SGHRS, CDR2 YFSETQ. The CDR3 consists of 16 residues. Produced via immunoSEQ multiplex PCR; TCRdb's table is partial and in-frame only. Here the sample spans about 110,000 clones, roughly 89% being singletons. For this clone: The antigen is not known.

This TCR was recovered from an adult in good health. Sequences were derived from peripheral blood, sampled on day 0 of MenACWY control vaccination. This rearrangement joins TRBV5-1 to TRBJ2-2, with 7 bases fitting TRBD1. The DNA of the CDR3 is TGCGCCAGCAGCATGGGACAGACCACGAGAACCGGGGAGCTGTTTTTT. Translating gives CASSMGQTTRTGELFF. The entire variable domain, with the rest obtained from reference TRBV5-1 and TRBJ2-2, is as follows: KAGVTQTPRYLIKTRGQQVTLSCSPISGHRSVSWYQQTPGQGLQFLFEYFSETQRNKGNFPGRFSGRQFSNSRSEMNVSTLELGDSALYLCASSMGQTTRTGELFFGEGSRLTVL.